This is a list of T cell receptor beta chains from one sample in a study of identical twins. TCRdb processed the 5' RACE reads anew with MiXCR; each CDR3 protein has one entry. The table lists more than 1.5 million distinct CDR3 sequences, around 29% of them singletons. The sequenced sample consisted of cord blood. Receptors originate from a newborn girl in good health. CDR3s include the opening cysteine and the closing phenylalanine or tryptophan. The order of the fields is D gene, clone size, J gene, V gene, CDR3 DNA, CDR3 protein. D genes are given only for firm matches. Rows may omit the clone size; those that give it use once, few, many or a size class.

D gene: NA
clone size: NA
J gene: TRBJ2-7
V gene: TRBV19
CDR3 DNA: TGTGCCAGTAGTATCGGGAATTCCTACGAGCAGTACTTC
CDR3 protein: CASSIGNSYEQYF

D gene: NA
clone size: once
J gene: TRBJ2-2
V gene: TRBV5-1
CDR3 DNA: TGCGCCAGCAGCTTCACGCAGGCGAACACCGGGGAGCTGTTTTTT
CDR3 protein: CASSFTQANTGELFF

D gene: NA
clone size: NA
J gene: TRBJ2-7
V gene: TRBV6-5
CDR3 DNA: TGTGCCTCCCCAGGACTTGATGGCTACGAGCAGTACTTC
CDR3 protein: CASPGLDGYEQYF

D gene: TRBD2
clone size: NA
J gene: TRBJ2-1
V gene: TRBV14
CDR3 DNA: TGTGCCAGCAGCCAAGATCGGGGTCTAGCGGCCTACAATGAGCAGTTCTTC
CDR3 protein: CASSQDRGLAAYNEQFF

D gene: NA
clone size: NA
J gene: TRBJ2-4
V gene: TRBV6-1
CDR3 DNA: TGTGCCAGCAGCCTACAGGGACAAGAAAACATTCAGTACTTC
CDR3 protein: CASSLQGQENIQYF

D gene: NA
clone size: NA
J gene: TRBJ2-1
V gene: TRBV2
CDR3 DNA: TGTGCCAGCATTGCGGATTCCACAATGAGCAAGTTCTTC
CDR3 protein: CASIADSTMSKFF

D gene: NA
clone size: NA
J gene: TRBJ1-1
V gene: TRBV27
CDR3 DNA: TGTGCCAGCAGTTTAGGCGTGGGGCGATCGTCCCCTGAAGCTTTCTTT
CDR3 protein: CASSLGVGRSSPEAFF

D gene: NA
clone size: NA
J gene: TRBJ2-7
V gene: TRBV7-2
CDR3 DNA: TGTGCCAGCAGCTTAGGATCTAGCCCCCACGAGCAGAACTTC
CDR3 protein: CASSLGSSPHEQNF

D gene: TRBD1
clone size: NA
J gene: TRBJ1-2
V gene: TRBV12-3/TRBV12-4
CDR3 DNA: TGTGCCAGCAGTTGGGGGACAGGGGGAAACTATGGCTACACCTTC
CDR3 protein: CASSWGTGGNYGYTF

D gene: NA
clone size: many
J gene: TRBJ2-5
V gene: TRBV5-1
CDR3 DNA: TGCGCCAGCAAGGGTCAAGAGACCCAGTACTTC
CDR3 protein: CASKGQETQYF

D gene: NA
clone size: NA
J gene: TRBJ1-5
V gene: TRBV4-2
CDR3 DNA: TGTGCCAGCAGCCAAGAATTACAGGGCGGGCAGCCCCAGCATTTT
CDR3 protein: CASSQELQGGQPQHF

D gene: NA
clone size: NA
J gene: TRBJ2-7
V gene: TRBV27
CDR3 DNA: TGTGCCAGCAGTACTAAACCGGGACCCTACGAGCAGTACTTC
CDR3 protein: CASSTKPGPYEQYF

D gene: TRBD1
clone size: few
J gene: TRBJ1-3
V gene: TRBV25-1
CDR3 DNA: TGTGCCAGCAGTGAATGGGGACAGGGGGCTGGAAACACCATATATTTT
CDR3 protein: CASSEWGQGAGNTIYF

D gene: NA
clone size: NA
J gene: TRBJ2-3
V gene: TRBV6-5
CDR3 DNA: TGTGCCAGCAGCAAAACCGCGGGGGCCGACGTTGATACGCAGTATTTT
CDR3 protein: CASSKTAGADVDTQYF

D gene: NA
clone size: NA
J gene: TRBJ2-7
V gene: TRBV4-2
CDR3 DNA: TGTGCCAGCAGCCAAGCCGTTTACCCCCTCGACAATGAGCAGTACTTC
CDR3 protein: CASSQAVYPLDNEQYF

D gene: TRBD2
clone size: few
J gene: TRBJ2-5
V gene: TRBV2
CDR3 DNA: TGTGCCAGCACGGCTAGCGGGCGCCAAGAGACCCAGTACTTC
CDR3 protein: CASTASGRQETQYF

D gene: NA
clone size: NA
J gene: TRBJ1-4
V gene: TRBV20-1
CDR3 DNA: TGCAGTGCCCCCAGTAGGACTGAAAAACTGTTTTTT
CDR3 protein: CSAPSRTEKLFF

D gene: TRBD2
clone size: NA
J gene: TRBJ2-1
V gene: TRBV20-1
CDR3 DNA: TGCAGTGCTAGGTCTAGCGGGGGGAATAATGAGCAGTTCTTC
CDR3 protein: CSARSSGGNNEQFF

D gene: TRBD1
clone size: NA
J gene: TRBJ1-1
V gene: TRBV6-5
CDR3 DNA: TGTGCCAGCAGTTACTCGGGACAGGGGGCCACTGAAGCTTTCTTT
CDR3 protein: CASSYSGQGATEAFF

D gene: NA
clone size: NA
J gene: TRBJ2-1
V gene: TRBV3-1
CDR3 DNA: TGTGCCAGCAGGAACTTAGCGGAGCAGTTCTTC
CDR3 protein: CASRNLAEQFF

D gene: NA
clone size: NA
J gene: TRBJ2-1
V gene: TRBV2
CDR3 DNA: TGTGCCAGCAGTGATCGCAGCCTCAATGAGCAGTTCTTC
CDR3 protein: CASSDRSLNEQFF

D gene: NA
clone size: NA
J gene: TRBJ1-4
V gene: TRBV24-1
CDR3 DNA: TGTGCCACCAGTGATGGAGCAGGAGGTGAAAAACTGTTTTTT
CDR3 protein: CATSDGAGGEKLFF

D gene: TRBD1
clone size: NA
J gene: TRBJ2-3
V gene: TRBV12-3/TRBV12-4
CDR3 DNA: TGTGCCAGCAGTTTTCAGGGGGCGCTTGGAGATACGCAGTATTTT
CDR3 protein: CASSFQGALGDTQYF

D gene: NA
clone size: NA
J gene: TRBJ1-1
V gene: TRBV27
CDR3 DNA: TGTGCCAGCAGTTCAGTCAGTGGGAACACTGAAGCTTTCTTT
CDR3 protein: CASSSVSGNTEAFF

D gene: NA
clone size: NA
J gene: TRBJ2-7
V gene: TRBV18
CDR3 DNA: TGTGCCAGCTCACCAAGTACAGGCCCTTCCTACGAGCAGTACTTC
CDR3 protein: CASSPSTGPSYEQYF

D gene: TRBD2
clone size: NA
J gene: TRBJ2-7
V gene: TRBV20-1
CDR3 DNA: TGCAGTGCTAGGACTAGCGGGGGTTCCCTCTACGAGCAGTACTTC
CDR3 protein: CSARTSGGSLYEQYF

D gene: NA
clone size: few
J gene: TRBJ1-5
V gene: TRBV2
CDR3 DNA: TGTGCCAGCAGTACTCAGGGGAGTTATCAGCCCCAGCATTTT
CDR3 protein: CASSTQGSYQPQHF

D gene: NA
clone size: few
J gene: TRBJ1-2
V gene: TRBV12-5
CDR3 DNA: TGTGCTAGTGGCGGGCTGTATGGCTACACCTTC
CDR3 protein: CASGGLYGYTF

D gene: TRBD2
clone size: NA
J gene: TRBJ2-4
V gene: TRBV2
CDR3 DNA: TGTGCCAGCAGGGTGACTAGCGGAAGAGCCAAAAACATTCAGTACTTC
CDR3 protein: CASRVTSGRAKNIQYF

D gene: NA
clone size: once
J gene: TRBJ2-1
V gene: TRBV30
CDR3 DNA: TGTGCCTATAAGACCGATAGCCACAATGAGCAGTTCTTC
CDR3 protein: CAYKTDSHNEQFF

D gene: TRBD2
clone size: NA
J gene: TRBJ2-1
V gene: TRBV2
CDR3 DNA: TGTGCCAGCAGGGTCGGACTAGCGGGAAACAATGAGCAGTTCTTC
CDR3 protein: CASRVGLAGNNEQFF

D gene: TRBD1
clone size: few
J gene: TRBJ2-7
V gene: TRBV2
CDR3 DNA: TGTGCCAGCAGTGCGAGGACAGGCATCTCCTACGAGCAGTACTTC
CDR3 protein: CASSARTGISYEQYF

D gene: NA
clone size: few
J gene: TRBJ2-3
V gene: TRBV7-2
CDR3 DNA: TGTGCCAGCAGCTTAGCTCTGCTTGGGGCAGGGACCACAGATACGCAGTATTTT
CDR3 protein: CASSLALLGAGTTDTQYF

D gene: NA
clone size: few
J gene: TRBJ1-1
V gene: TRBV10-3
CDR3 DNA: TGTGCCATCAGTGAGATTAAAGGTCCCACTGAAGCTTTCTTT
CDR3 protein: CAISEIKGPTEAFF

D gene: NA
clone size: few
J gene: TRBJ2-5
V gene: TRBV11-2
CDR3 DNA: TGTGCCAGCAGCTTCAGACTAGGACCCCAAGAGACCCAGTACTTC
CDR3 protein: CASSFRLGPQETQYF

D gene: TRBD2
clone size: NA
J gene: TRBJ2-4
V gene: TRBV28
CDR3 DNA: TGTGCCAGCAGCTCTCAAGCGGGAGGGGCCAAAAACATTCAGTACTTC
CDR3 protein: CASSSQAGGAKNIQYF

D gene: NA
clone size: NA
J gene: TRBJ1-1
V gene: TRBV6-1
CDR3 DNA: TGTGCCAGCAGTGACCCGGGGATGAACACTGAAGCTTTCTTT
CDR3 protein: CASSDPGMNTEAFF

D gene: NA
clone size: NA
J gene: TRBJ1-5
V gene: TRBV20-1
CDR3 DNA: TGCAGTGCTAGAGAGGTCGCAGGGACCAATCAGCCCCAGAATTTT
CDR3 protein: CSAREVAGTNQPQNF

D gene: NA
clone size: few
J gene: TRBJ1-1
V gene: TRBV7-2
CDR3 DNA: TGTGCCAGCAGCTTACCCCTTGACATGACTGAAGCTTTCTTT
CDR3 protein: CASSLPLDMTEAFF

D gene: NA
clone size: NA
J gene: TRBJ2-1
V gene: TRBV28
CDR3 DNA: TGTGCCAGCAGGGCTAACAATGAGCAGTTCTTC
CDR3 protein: CASRANNEQFF

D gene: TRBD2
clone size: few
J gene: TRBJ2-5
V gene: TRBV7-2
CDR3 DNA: TGTGCCAGCAGCTTACTCTCGGGAGGGAGGAATGAGCAGTACTTC
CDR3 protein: CASSLLSGGRNEQYF

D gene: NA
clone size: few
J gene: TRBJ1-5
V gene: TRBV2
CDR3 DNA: TGTGCCAGCAGTAATCGGGGGGGAAATCAGCCCCAGCATTTT
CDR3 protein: CASSNRGGNQPQHF

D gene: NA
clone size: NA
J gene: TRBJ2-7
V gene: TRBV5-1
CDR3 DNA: TGCGCCAGCAGCTTGGACAGCATCGGGTTTTACGAGCAGTACTTC
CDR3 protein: CASSLDSIGFYEQYF

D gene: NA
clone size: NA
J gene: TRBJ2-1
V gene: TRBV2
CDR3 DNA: TGTGCCAGCAGTGAGCGCAGATTGTACTCTTACAATGAGCAGTTCTTC
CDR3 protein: CASSERRLYSYNEQFF

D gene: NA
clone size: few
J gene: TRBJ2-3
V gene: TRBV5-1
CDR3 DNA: TGCGCCAGCAGCTTGGGGTTATCTGCAGATACGCAGTATTTT
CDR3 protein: CASSLGLSADTQYF

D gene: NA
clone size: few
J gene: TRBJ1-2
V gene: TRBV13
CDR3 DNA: TGTGCCAGCAGCTTAGGCCGGGCAGTCTATGGCTACACCTTC
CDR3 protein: CASSLGRAVYGYTF

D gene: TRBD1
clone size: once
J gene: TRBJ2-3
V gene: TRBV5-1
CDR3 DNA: TGCGCCAGCCAGGGACAGGTTAGCACAGATGCGCAGTATTTT
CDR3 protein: CASQGQVSTDAQYF

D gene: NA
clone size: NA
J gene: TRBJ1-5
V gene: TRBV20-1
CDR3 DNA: TGCAGTGCGATAGGGGTTAGCAATCAGCCCCAGCATTTT
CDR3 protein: CSAIGVSNQPQHF

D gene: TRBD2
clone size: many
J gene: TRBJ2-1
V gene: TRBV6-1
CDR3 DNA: TGTGCCAGCAGTGGAATAGCGGGAGGGCCAAATGAGCAGTTCTTC
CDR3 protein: CASSGIAGGPNEQFF

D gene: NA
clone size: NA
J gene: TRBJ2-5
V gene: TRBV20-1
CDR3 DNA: TGCAGTGCTAGCCCTCGGGGTCGCCTCCAAGAGACCCAGTACTTC
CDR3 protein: CSASPRGRLQETQYF